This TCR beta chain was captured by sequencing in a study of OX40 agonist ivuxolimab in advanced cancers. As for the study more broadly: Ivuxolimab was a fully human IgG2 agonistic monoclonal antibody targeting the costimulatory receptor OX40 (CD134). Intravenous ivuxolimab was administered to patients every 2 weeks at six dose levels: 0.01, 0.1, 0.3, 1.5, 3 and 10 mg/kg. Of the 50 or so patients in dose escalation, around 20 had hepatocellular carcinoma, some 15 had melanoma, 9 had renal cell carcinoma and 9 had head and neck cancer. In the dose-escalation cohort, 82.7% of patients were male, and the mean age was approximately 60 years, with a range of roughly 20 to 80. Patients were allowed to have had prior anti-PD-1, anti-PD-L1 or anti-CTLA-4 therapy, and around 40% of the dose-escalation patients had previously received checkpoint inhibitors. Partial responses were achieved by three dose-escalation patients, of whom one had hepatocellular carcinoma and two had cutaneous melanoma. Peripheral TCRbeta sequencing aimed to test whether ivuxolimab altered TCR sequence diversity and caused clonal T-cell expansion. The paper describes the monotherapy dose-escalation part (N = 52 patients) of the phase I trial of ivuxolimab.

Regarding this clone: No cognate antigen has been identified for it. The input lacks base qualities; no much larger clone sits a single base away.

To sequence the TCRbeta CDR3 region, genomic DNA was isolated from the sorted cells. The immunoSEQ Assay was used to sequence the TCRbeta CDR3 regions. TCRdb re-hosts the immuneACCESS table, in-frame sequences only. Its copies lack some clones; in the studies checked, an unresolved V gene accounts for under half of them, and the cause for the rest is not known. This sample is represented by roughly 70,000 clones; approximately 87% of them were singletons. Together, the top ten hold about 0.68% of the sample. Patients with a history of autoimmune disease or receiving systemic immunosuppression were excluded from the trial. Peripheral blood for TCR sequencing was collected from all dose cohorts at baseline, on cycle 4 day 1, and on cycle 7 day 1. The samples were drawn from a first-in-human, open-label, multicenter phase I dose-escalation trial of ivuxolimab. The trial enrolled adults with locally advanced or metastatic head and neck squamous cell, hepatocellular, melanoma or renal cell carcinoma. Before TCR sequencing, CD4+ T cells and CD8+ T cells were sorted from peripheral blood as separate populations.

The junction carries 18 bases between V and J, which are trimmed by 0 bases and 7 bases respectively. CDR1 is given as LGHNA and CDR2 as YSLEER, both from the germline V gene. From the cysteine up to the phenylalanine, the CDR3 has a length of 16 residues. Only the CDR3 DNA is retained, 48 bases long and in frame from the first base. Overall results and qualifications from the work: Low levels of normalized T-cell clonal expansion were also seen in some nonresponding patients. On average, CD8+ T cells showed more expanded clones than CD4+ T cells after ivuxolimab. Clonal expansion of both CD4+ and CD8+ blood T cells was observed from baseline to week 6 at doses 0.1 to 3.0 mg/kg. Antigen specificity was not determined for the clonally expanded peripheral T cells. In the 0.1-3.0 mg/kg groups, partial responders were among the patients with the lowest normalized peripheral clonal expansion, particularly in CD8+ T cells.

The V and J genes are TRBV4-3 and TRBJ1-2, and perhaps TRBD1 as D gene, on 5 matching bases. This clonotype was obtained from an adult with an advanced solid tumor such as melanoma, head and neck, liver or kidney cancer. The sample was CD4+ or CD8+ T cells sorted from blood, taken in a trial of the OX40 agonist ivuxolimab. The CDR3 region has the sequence CASSQDPAGPISGYTF. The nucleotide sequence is TGCGCCAGCAGCCAAGATCCTGCAGGGCCTATCTCTGGCTACACCTTC.